This T cell receptor (beta chain) was sequenced in a study of regulatory T cells in long-lasting Graves disease. Stated time point: newly diagnosed GD, antithyroid drugs for less than 3 months. From PBMCs, RNA was extracted and then used to make the TCR library. Findings and caveats of the study: The researchers studied only peripheral blood, not thyroid tissue.

This clonotype has ten or more counts. Its specificity is unknown. Combining iRepertoire HTBI primers with Arm-PCR of CDR3 regions, the authors built TCR beta libraries. Authors' methods: Across the samples, identification revealed 55 to 75 TRBV and over 12 TRBJ segments. TCRdb recomputed calls from the multiplex PCR reads with MiXCR, one row per CDR3 protein. The V and J calls follow TCRdb's processing rather than the paper's. The sample yields 550,000 or so distinct CDR3 sequences, around 12% seen once. The CDR3 extends over 14 amino acids. V was pared by 1 base and J by 5 bases, with 11 bases between. The germline CDR1 and CDR2 sequences are SEHNR and FQNEAQ (reference sequence). The data were also submitted as part of a second study, on T cells in Graves' hyperthyroidism and ophthalmopathy. From that second work: During a first-round RT-PCR of the TCR CDR3, the HTBI primer set was used.

The sample was peripheral blood mononuclear cells (PBMCs), taken at new diagnosis, from a patient treated with antithyroid drugs. This chain uses TRBV7-9 with TRBJ1-1; D ambiguous. This TCR was recovered from a woman in her 30s with Graves disease. For the CDR3, the DNA is TGTGCCAGCAGCTTAGAGTATGGCAGGACTGAAGCTTTCTTT. This translates into CASSLEYGRTEAFF.